This T cell receptor beta chain was sequenced for a study of cytotoxic CD8 clonotypes in ibrutinib-treated CLL (dated by TCRdb to the early 2020s). Some background on the complete study: The cohort had around twelve relapsed/refractory and approximately 15 treatment-naive patients; roughly 17 were IGHV unmutated. Longitudinal samples were obtainable from 26 of the 86 participants in the trial. An average of 255,043 productive templates and tens of thousands of productive rearrangements was obtained per sample. The response samples were drawn at a median of 12 months into treatment, with a range of about 6 to 36 months. Cryopreserved peripheral blood mononuclear cells were collected before treatment, at response, and at either disease progression or sustained remission. Partial responses were observed in roughly 24 patients and complete responses in 2; after a median follow-up of about 69 months, remission was maintained in 14 patients and progression was observed in 12. All remission and progressive disease samples were collected while patients were still receiving ibrutinib. Summary of the overall study and its limitations: Sampling times were not matched between sustained-remission and progressing patients, and lymph node repertoires were not studied. Public clonotypes were rare and either shrank or stayed stable during treatment, and the rise in clonality at ibrutinib response reflected expansion of private clonotypes. An increase in clonality was observed at ibrutinib response, with clonality remaining stable during sustained remission and falling back toward baseline at progression. Baseline clonality was found to be higher than that of age-matched healthy donors and was strongly correlated with circulating CD8+ T-cell counts.

The goal of deep resolution MiSeq sequencing was a depth between 1 in 1 million and 1 in 200,000 T cells, and coverage averaged 10x per clonotype. The immunoSEQ hsTCRB Kit was used to generate TCR beta libraries. The authors' pipeline ran thus. ImmunoSEQ Data Assistant and ImmunoSEQ Analyzer were used for data analysis, and V, D and J genes were assigned according to IMGT definitions. Clonality was computed as one minus normalized Shannon entropy of productive rearrangement frequencies, ranging from 0 to 1. Public clonotype analysis was restricted to overrepresented clonotypes comprising at least 0.05% of each patient's repertoire. Fewer than 15 repertoires from age-matched healthy donors, obtained from immuneACCESS, served as clonality controls. The table was pulled from immuneACCESS by TCRdb, which kept in-frame rearrangements only. Such tables lose some clones; where checked, under half of the loss comes from unresolved V genes, and the rest has no known cause. V and J calls and clone size come straight from that table; D and trimming were deduced from the DNA. For this sample there are about 200,000 clones; 65% to 80% appear just once. The top ten clonotypes cover roughly 5.9% of the sample.

According to the study, the label for this sample's time point signals: roughly 12 months on ibrutinib. For TCR beta library preparation, about 1.8 micrograms of genomic DNA were isolated from cryopreserved PBMCs. Longitudinal blood samples from CLL patients on ibrutinib monotherapy underwent high-throughput TCR beta sequencing. The patients were enrolled in a single-center, open-label phase 2 trial of ibrutinib monotherapy. A word on this clone: This receptor's antigen is unknown. Base qualities were left out, and no much larger clone turns up one base away.

This TCR derives from a human donor with chronic lymphocytic leukemia. The sequencing here drew on PBMCs, taken after 12 months of ibrutinib treatment.

The CDR3 loop reads CASSARAGAFGYSGNTIYF. The DNA sequence follows: TGTGCCAGCAGCGCGAGGGCAGGGGCCTTCGGATACTCTGGAAACACCATATATTTT. Here the chain combines TRBV5-6 and TRBJ1-3; possibly the D gene is TRBD1, per 6 matching bases. V and J lose 4 bases and 0 bases, and a span of 23 bases separates them. Inclusive of the bounding cysteine and phenylalanine, the CDR3 is 19 residues long. Kept here is only the CDR3 DNA, which spans 57 bases and is read in frame from base 1. In the germline V gene, CDR1 corresponds to SGHDT and CDR2 to YYEEEE.